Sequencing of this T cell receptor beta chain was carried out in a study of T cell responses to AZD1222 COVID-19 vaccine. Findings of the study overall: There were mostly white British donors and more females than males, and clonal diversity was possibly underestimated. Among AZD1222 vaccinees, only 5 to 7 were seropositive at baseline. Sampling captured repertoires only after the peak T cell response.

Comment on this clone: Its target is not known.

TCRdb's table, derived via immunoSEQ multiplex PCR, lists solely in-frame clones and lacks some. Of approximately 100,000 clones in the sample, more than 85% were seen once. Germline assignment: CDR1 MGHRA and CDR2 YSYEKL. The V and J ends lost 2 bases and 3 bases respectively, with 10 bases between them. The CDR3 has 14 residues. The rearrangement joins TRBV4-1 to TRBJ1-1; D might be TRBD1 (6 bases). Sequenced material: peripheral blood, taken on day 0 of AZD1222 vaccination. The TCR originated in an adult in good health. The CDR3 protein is CASSQTGLDTEAFF. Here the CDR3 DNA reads TGCGCCAGCAGCCAAACAGGGTTGGACACTGAAGCTTTCTTT.